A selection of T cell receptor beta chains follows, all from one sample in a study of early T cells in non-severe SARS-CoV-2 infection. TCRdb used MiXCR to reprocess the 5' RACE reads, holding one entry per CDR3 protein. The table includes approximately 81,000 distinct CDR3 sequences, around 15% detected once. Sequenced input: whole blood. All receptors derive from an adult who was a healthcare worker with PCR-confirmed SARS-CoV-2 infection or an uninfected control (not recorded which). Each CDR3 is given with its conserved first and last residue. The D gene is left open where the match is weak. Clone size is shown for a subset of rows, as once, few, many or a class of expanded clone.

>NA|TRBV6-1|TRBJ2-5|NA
TGTGCCAGCAGTGGACCCTGGGCTGAGACCCAGTACTTC
CASSGPWAETQYF
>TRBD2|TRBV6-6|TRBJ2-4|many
TGTGCCAGCAGTGATCCTAGCGGGGCCAAAAACATTCAGTACTTC
CASSDPSGAKNIQYF
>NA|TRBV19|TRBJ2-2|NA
TGTGCCAGTAGAGGGGCCCAGGTTGGCGGGGAGCTGTTTTTT
CASRGAQVGGELFF
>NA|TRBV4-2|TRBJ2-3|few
TGTGCCAGCAGCCAAGATCACGCAGGAGATACGCAGTATTTT
CASSQDHAGDTQYF
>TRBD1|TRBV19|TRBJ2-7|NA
TGTGCCAGTAGTACCGGGACAGGGGGCAATTACGAGCAGTACTTC
CASSTGTGGNYEQYF
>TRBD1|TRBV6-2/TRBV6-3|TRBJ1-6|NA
TGTGCCAGCAGAACTAAGGACAGGGTTAATTCACCCCTCCACTTT
CASRTKDRVNSPLHF
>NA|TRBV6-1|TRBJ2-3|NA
TGTGCCACCCGCGGCCAACGAGAAGGTACGCAGTATTTT
CATRGQREGTQYF
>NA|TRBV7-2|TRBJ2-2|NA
TGTGCCAGCAGCTTAGACACTACCGGGGAGCTGTTTTTT
CASSLDTTGELFF
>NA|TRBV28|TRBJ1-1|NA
TGTGCCAGCAGTCTAGTGGGTTTGGGGGCGCACACTGAAGCTTTCTTT
CASSLVGLGAHTEAFF
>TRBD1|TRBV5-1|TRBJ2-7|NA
TGCGCCAGCAGCTGGACGGGACAGGGGGTGTACGAGCAGTACTTC
CASSWTGQGVYEQYF
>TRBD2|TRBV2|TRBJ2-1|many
TGTTCCCTTAGCGGGGGACGGAATGAGCAGTTCTTC
CSLSGGRNEQFF
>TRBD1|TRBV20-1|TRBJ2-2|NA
TGCAGTGCTAGAAGACAGGGTGCACGTTTGACCGGGGAGCTGTTTTTT
CSARRQGARLTGELFF
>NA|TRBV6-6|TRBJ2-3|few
TGTGCCAGCAGTCCGGACGGTTATGGTCCAGATACGCAGTATTTT
CASSPDGYGPDTQYF
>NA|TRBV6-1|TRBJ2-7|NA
TGTGCCAGCAGTTCCCGCGGGACGAACTACGAGCAGTACTTC
CASSSRGTNYEQYF
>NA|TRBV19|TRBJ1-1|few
TGTGCCAGTAGTATTGTCAGGGGCTCTGAAGCTTTCTTT
CASSIVRGSEAFF
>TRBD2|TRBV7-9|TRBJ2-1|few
TGTGCCAGCAGCTTGGCTAGCGGCCTGGGGCAGTTCTTC
CASSLASGLGQFF
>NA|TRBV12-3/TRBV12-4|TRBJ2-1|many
TGTGCCAGCAGCCTTGGGGGTAGCGGAGCCTACAATGAGCAGTTCTTC
CASSLGGSGAYNEQFF
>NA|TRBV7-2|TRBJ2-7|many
TGTGCCAGCACCCCGGGACACCAAACCTACGAGCAGTACTTC
CASTPGHQTYEQYF
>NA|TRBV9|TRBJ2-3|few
TGTGCCAGCAGCGTAGAGGGTGATACGCAGTATTTT
CASSVEGDTQYF
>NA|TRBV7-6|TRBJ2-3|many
TGTGCCAGCAGCCCCACTAGGGTGGATACGCAGTATTTT
CASSPTRVDTQYF
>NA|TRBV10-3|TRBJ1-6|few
TGTGCCATCAGTGAGTCCTTAGGTTTGGATTCACCCCTCCACTTT
CAISESLGLDSPLHF
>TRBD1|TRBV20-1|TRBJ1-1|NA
TGCAGTGCCCAGGGGGGACTTACTGAAGCTTTCTTT
CSAQGGLTEAFF
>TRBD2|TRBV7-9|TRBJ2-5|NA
TGTGCCAGCAGCTTAGTCCGGGACTACGAAGATACCCAGTACTTC
CASSLVRDYEDTQYF
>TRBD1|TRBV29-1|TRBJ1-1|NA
TGCAGCGGCGAGGGGGCTTGGGCTGAAGCTTTCTTT
CSGEGAWAEAFF
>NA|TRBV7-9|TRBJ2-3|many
TGTGCCAGCAGCCCCGTACAGATGGCCACAGATACGCAGTATTTT
CASSPVQMATDTQYF
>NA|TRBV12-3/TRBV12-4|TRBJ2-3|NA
TGTGCCAGCAAACAGGGAGGGGGAGGAGGAGATACGCAGTATTTT
CASKQGGGGGDTQYF
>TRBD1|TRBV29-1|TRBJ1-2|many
TGCAGCGTTTGGACAGGGGAGTACGGCTACACCTTC
CSVWTGEYGYTF
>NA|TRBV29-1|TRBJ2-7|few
TGCAGCGTTGAAGATTATCGAAACAGGAGATACGAGCAGTACTTC
CSVEDYRNRRYEQYF
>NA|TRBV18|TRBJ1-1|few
TGTGCCAGCTCGCGAACTGATAACACTGAAGCTTTCTTT
CASSRTDNTEAFF
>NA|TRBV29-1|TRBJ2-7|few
TGCAGCGTGGAGGGGGGGACGGGCGAGCAGTACTTC
CSVEGGTGEQYF
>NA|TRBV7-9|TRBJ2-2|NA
TGTGCCAGCAGCCGACTTTTAGCGGTGAACACCGGGGAGCTGTTTTTT
CASSRLLAVNTGELFF
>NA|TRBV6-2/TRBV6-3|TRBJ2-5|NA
TGTGCCAGCAGCCCCGCCGTAGAGACCCAGTACTTC
CASSPAVETQYF
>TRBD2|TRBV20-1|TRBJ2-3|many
TGCAGTGCTAGAGATGCACTAGCGGAAAGCACAGATACGCAGTATTTT
CSARDALAESTDTQYF
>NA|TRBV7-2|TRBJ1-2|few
TGTGCCAGCAGCTTAAACAGGGTAGACTATGGCTACACCTTC
CASSLNRVDYGYTF
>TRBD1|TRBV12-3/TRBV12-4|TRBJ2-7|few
TGTGCCAGCAGTGACCGACAGGGGCCCTACGAGCAGTACTTC
CASSDRQGPYEQYF
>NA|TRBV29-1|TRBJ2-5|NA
TGCAGCGTTGTCGGGGTGCAAGAGACCCAGTACTTC
CSVVGVQETQYF
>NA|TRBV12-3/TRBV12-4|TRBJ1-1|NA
TGTGCCAGCAGTTTAAGTTGGGGCGGGATCACTGAAGCTTTCTTT
CASSLSWGGITEAFF
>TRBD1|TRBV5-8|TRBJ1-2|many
TGTGCCAGCAGCCTCTCTGGCAGGGGGGAATATGGCTACACCTTC
CASSLSGRGEYGYTF
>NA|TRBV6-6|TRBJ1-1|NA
TGTGCCACAGTTACTGGGGGGTACACTGAAGCTTTCTTT
CATVTGGYTEAFF
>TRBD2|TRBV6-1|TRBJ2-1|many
TGTGCCAGCAAAACTAGCGGGAGGGCTAATGAGCAGTTCTTC
CASKTSGRANEQFF
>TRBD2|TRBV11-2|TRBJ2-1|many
TGTGCCAGCAGTCCTAGGGGAAATAGCGGGGGGGCGTCCTACAATGAGCAGTTCTTC
CASSPRGNSGGASYNEQFF
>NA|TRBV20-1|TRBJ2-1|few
TGCAGTGCGCTCTGGCTCGCGGGCAACAATGAGCAGTTCTTC
CSALWLAGNNEQFF
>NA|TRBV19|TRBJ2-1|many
TGTGCCAGTAGTTCGGAGGGGGCGAGATACAATGAGCAGTTCTTC
CASSSEGARYNEQFF
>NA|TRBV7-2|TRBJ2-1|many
TGTGCCAGCAGGTCAATTGGCGGGTACAATGAGCAGTTCTTC
CASRSIGGYNEQFF
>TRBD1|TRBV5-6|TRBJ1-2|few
TGTGCCAGCAGCCTGGAAAGGAGGGACAGGGCCTATGGCTACACCTTC
CASSLERRDRAYGYTF